Following are 16 T cell receptor beta chains from one sample sequenced in a study of T cells in Graves' hyperthyroidism and ophthalmopathy. RNA transcripts were the template for amplifying TCR beta CDR3 regions. Researchers ran a first-round RT-PCR on the TCR CDR3 using the HTBI primer set. Using its own MiXCR run on the multiplex PCR reads, TCRdb lists one record per CDR3 protein. The sample yields around 340,000 distinct CDR3 sequences, roughly a fifth seen once. Sequencing was done on a sample of blood. These receptors all stem from a woman aged 45-65 years with Graves' hyperthyroidism.

This chain connects TRBV5-1 to TRBJ2-1; D ambiguous. CDR1 and CDR2 (germline): SGHRS, YFSETQ. V lost 3 bases and J 4 bases, leaving 5 bases between the germline ends. The CDR3 sequence is 12 residues long. Here the CDR3 reads CASSSQYNEQFF. The CDR3 DNA reads as TGCGCCAGCAGCTCCCAATACAATGAGCAGTTCTTC.

The table lists this clonotype with many counts. This chain connects TRBV7-2 to TRBJ2-7; 7 bases fit TRBD2. The germline V gene encodes CDR1 SGHTA and CDR2 FQGNSA. This CDR3 is 17 amino acids long. V shed 0 bases and J 1 base; nucleotides not matched to a gene: 9. CDR3 sequence: CASSLARGWTVSYEQYF. For the CDR3, the DNA is TGTGCCAGCAGCTTAGCGCGGGGGTGGACTGTGTCCTACGAGCAGTACTTC. The variable domain in full, with the rest retrieved from reference TRBV7-2 and TRBJ2-7, is GAGVSQSPSNKVTEKGKDVELRCDPISGHTALYWYRQSLGQGLEFLIYFQGNSAPDKSGLPSDRFSAERTGGSVSTLTIQRTQQEDSAVYLCASSLARGWTVSYEQYFGPGTRLTVT.

This chain uses TRBV20-1 with TRBJ1-6; D is unclear. Germline lookup yields CDR1 DFQATT and CDR2 SNEGSKA (reference sequence). The CDR3 sequence is 14 residues long. V lost 2 bases to trimming and J lost 7 bases, with 12 bases between them. Here the CDR3 DNA reads TGCAGTGCTAGATCATCCGGGGTAAATTCACCCCTCCACTTT. It codes for CSARSSGVNSPLHF.

CDR3 residues: CASSYRDRGGYGYTF. CDR3 in DNA: TGCGCCAGCAGCTACCGGGACAGGGGAGGCTATGGCTACACCTTC. The gene calls are TRBV5-1 and TRBJ1-2; the match to TRBD1 covers 10 bases. Germline V gives CDR1 SGHRS, CDR2 YFSETQ. There are 15 residues in the CDR3. V was clipped by 3 bases and J by 4 bases; unmatched bases: 6. Full variable domain (remainder filled in from reference TRBV5-1 and TRBJ1-2): KAGVTQTPRYLIKTRGQQVTLSCSPISGHRSVSWYQQTPGQGLQFLFEYFSETQRNKGNFPGRFSGRQFSNSRSEMNVSTLELGDSALYLCASSYRDRGGYGYTFGSGTRLTVV.

This chain joins TRBV5-1 and TRBJ2-3, with a tentative D call TRBD2 (6 bases). V was clipped by 0 bases and J by 1 base, with 12 bases between them. CDR1 and CDR2 from the germline V gene are SGHRS and YFSETQ. The CDR3 consists of 16 residues. The CDR3 sequence is CASSLAAGGGTDTQYF. In DNA, the CDR3 is TGCGCCAGCAGCTTGGCGGCCGGGGGAGGCACAGATACGCAGTATTTT.

This clonotype was detected ten times or more. This chain joins TRBV4-1 and TRBJ1-4; no definite D call. V dropped 1 base and J dropped 8 bases, with 11 bases sitting between them. The germline CDR1 and CDR2 sequences are MGHRA and YSYEKL. The CDR3 extends over 14 amino acids. This CDR3 is CASSQVEASEKLFF. Written as DNA, the CDR3 is TGCGCCAGCAGCCAAGTGGAGGCCTCCGAAAAACTGTTTTTT.

This clonotype was observed many times. V is TRBV20-1 and J is TRBJ2-3; D remains unclear. V was trimmed by 0 bases and J by 6 bases, leaving 19 bases between them. The CDR3 is made up of 16 amino acids. Germline lookup yields CDR1 DFQATT and CDR2 SNEGSKA (reference sequence). CDR3 DNA: TGCAGTGCTAGAGATTACGGCGGTGAGAGGTGGGATACGCAGTATTTT. Residues: CSARDYGGERWDTQYF.

In its sample, this clonotype was seen many times. The V call is TRBV20-1, the J call TRBJ2-7; 12 bases are shared with TRBD2. CDR3 length equals 15 residues. V was pared by 3 bases and J by 0 bases, with 3 bases of the junction left unmatched. Germline V CDR1 and CDR2: DFQATT, SNEGSKA (reference sequence). The CDR3 here is CSASRTSGASYEQYF. The CDR3 DNA reads TGCAGTGCTAGTAGGACTAGCGGGGCCTCCTACGAGCAGTACTTC.

There are many counts of this clonotype. CDR3 residues: CASSYSFNGNTEAFF. DNA of the CDR3: TGTGCCAGCAGTTACTCGTTCAACGGGAACACTGAAGCTTTCTTT. The chain joins TRBV6-5 to TRBJ1-1; D not resolved. The ends were cut back, 0 bases at V and 1 base at J, with 9 bases in the middle. Germline assignment: CDR1 MNHEY and CDR2 SVGAGI. CDR3 length equals 15 residues.

J is TRBJ2-5 and V is TRBV7-9, with D hard to call. The CDR3 has 13 amino acids. The germline V and J ends were trimmed by 5 bases and 3 bases, with 10 bases remaining between them. CDR1 and CDR2 from the germline V gene are SEHNR and FQNEAQ (reference sequence). In DNA form, the CDR3 reads TGTGCCAGCAGCCTATTCGGAGAAGAGACCCAGTACTTC. It yields the protein CASSLFGEETQYF.

The chain carries TRBV6-2 or TRBV6-3 and TRBJ1-2, with D possibly TRBD1 on 5 matching bases. CDR1 is MNHEY and CDR2 is SVGEGT in the germline V gene. This CDR3 spans 14 amino acids. V lost 2 bases, J lost 4 bases, and 11 bases lay in between. CDR3 coding DNA: TGTGCCAGCAGTTACCGAGTAGGGGTCTATGGCTACACCTTC. Translating it yields CASSYRVGVYGYTF.

In this sample, this clonotype turned up many times. The chain couples TRBV4-1 to TRBJ1-1; D is unresolved. From germline, CDR1 is MGHRA and CDR2 YSYEKL. The CDR3 contains 13 residues. The V end lost 2 bases, the J end lost 1 base, and 5 bases lay between the germline ends. The CDR3 DNA reads as TGCGCCAGCAGCCAACAGAGGAACACTGAAGCTTTCTTT. Translation gives CASSQQRNTEAFF.

The chain links TRBV12-3 or TRBV12-4 to TRBJ1-6; D unclear. The CDR3 length is 11 residues. Between the trimmed V and J ends, which lost 3 bases and 10 bases, there was a span of 4 bases. CDR3 loop: CASSFGSPLHF. The CDR3 DNA reads TGTGCCAGCAGTTTTGGCTCACCCCTCCACTTT.

This rearrangement joins TRBV5-4 to TRBJ2-1, with 15 bases matching TRBD2. The CDR3 has 17 amino acids. Germline V gene lookup returns CDR1 SGHNT and CDR2 YYREEE (reference sequence). Losses at the gene ends were 5 bases for V and 8 bases for J; bases not matched to a gene: 11. DNA of the CDR3: TGTGCCAGCAGTCAATCTTCCGGGACTAGCGGGAGGCATGAGCAGTTCTTC. It specifies CASSQSSGTSGRHEQFF.

This clonotype was seen more than once but under ten times. This chain joins TRBV27 and TRBJ2-2; no firm D call. V gave up 2 bases and J gave up 5 bases, with 12 bases separating them. The length of the CDR3 is 15 residues. CDR1 MNHEY and CDR2 SMNVEV come from the germline V gene (reference sequence). The CDR3 region has the DNA TGTGCCAGCAGTTTAAGAGCAGGATATACCGGGGAGCTGTTTTTT. It codes for CASSLRAGYTGELFF.

Here the CDR3 DNA reads TGCGCCAGCAGCTTAGTCACCGACAATGAGCAGTTCTTC. Its translation is CASSLVTDNEQFF. The V and J genes are TRBV5-1 and TRBJ2-1; D is unresolved. Germline values: CDR1 SGHRS, CDR2 YFSETQ. The CDR3 is 13 residues long. V was pared by 2 bases and J by 5 bases, with 8 bases between.